The clone carrying this T cell receptor beta chain was detected ten times or more. Antigen unknown. The germline V gene has CDR1 SGHTA and CDR2 FQGNSA. V was cut by 1 base and J by 1 base, with 10 bases left in between. The CDR3 has 15 amino acids. These data are taken from a study of T cell repertoires in cytomegalovirus infection. Study summary: Both a matching HLA type and CMV infection were indicated by public TCR beta signatures.

MiXCR, applied by TCRdb to the reads, yields one record per CDR3 protein. The repertoire holds 300,000 to 400,000 distinct CDR3 sequences, with 9.5% as singletons. Overall study findings and caveats: HLA-C-restricted TCR beta clonotypes specific for CMV led the ex vivo response.

This receptor was obtained from a human donor in good health (CMV status not recorded). Some clones in this sample may be carry-over from other donors' samples. The V call is TRBV7-2, the J call TRBJ2-5, with D uncertain. The sequencing sample was made of PBMCs. This chain's CDR3 is CASSLEGRPQETQYF. For the CDR3, the DNA is TGTGCCAGCAGCTTAGAGGGAAGGCCCCAAGAGACCCAGTACTTC.